The sample holds many counts of the clone carrying this TCR beta chain. Time point indicated: after trial treatment. Treatment denoted: LDRT plus nivolumab, ipilimumab, low-dose cyclophosphamide and aspirin (RACIN trial). The CDR3 contains 17 residues. V shed 5 bases, J shed 4 bases, and the junction held 13 bases outside the gene matches. Germline V gene lookup returns CDR1 SGHTA and CDR2 FQGNSA. The data derive from a study of low-dose radiotherapy and immunotherapy resistance in tumors. Study-level background: Cohort 2 received 1 Gy per fraction every two weeks, totaling 13 Gy over 26 weeks. Intravenous ipilimumab 1 mg/kg every six weeks was given with nivolumab 240 mg every two weeks.

TRAV- and TRBV-specific primers were used for first-strand cDNA, which covered alpha and beta chains. Over approximately 20 PCR cycles, TCRs were amplified from a constant-region primer and V-primer adapter. TCRdb analysed the reads with MiXCR anew, one entry per CDR3 protein. The sample comprises around 60,000 distinct CDR3 sequences, 23% of which are singletons, and less than 7.5% rests with the top ten. Specimen: PBMCs, collected after low-dose radiotherapy plus immunotherapy. The V gene is TRBV7-2, the J gene TRBJ2-1; 8 nucleotides align to TRBD2. The sequence came from a male donor with prostate cancer. The CDR3 nucleotides are TGTGCCAGCAGCCAAACGGGAGGGGCGGGAGGTTACAATGAGCAGTTCTTC. Amino acids: CASSQTGGAGGYNEQFF. The full variable domain, completed using reference TRBV7-2 and TRBJ2-1, is GAGVSQSPSNKVTEKGKDVELRCDPISGHTALYWYRQSLGQGLEFLIYFQGNSAPDKSGLPSDRFSAERTGGSVSTLTIQRTQQEDSAVYLCASSQTGGAGGYNEQFFGPGTRLTVL.